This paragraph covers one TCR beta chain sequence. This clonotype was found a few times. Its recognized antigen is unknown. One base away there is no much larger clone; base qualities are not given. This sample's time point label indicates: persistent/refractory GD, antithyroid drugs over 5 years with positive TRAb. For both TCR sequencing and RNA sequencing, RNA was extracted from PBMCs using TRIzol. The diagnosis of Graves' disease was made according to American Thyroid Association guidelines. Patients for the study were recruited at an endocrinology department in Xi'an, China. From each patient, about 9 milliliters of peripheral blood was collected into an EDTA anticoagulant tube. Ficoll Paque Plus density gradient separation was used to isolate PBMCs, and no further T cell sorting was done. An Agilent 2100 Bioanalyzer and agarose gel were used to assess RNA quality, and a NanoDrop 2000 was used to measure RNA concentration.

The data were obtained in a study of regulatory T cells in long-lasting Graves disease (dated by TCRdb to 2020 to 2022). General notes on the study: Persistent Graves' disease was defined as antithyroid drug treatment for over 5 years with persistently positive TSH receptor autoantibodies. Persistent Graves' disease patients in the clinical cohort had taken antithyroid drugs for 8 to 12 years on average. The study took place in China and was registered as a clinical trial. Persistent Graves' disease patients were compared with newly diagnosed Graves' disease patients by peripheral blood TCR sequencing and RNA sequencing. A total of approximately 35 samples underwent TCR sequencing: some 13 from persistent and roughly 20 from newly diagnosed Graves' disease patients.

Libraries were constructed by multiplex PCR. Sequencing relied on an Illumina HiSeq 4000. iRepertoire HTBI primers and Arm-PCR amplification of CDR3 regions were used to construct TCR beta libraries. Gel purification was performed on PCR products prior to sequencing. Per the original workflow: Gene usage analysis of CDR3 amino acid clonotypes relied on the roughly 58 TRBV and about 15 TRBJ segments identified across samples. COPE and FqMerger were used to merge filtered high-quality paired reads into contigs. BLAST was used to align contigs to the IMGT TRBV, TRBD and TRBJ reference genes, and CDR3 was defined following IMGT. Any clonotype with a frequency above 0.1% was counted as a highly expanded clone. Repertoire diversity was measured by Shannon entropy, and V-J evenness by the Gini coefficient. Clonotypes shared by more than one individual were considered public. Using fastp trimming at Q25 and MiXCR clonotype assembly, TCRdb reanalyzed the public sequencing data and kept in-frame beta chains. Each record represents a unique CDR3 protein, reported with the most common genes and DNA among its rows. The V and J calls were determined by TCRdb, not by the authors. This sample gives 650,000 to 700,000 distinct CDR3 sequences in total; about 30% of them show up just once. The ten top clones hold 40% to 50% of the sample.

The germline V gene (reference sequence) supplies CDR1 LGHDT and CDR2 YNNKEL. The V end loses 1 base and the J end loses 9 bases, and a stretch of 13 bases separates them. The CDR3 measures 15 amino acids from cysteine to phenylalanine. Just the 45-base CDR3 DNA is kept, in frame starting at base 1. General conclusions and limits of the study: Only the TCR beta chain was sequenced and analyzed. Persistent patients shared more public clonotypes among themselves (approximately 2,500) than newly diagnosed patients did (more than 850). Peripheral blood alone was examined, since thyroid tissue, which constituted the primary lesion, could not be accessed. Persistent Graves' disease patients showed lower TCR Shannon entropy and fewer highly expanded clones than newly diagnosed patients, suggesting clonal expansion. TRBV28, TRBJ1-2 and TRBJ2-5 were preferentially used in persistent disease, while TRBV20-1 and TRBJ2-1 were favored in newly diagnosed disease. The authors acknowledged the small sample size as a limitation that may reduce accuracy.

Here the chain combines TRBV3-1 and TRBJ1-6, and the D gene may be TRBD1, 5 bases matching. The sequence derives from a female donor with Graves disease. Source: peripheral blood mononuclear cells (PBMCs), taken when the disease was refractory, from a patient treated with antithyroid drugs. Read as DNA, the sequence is TGTGCCAGCAGCCAAGGAGCCACAGGCCGTTCACCCCTCCACTTT. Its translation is CASSQGATGRSPLHF.